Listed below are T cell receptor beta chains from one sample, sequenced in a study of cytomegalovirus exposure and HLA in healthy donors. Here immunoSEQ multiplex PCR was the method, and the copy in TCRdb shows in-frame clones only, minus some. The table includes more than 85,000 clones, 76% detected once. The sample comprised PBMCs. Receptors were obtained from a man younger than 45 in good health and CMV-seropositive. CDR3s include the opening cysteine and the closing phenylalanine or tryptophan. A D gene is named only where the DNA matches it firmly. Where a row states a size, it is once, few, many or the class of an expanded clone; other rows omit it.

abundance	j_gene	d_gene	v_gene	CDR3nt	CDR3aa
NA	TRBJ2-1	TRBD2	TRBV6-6	TGTGCCAGCAGTTACCCGGGACTAAACAATGAGCAGTTCTTC	CASSYPGLNNEQFF
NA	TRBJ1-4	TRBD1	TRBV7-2	TGTGCCAGCAGCTTTGGACCGGGACAGGGGAGTGAAAAACTGTTTTTT	CASSFGPGQGSEKLFF
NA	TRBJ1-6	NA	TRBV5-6	TGTGCCAGCAGCCAGGAGGTCTACCGATTAAATTCACCCCTCCACTTT	CASSQEVYRLNSPLHF
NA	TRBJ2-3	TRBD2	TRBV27	TGTGCCAGCAGTCCCTTCACTAGCGGGGGGGCGAAGCAGTATTTT	CASSPFTSGGAKQYF
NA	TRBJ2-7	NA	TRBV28	TGTGCCAGCAGTTTAAGAGGGGGCTCCTACGAGCAGTACTTC	CASSLRGGSYEQYF
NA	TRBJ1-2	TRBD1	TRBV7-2	TGTGCCAGCAGCCAACCGGGACAGGACTATGGCTACACCTTC	CASSQPGQDYGYTF
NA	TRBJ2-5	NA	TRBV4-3	TGCGCCAGCAGCCCCGCACCCATCCCCCGAGGGGGAGAGACCCAGTACTTC	CASSPAPIPRGGETQYF
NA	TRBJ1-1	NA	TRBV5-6	TGTGCCAGCAGCTTGGACATGAACACTGAAGCTTTCTTT	CASSLDMNTEAFF
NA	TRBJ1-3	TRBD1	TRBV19	TGTGCCAGTAGTATAGCCCCACAGGGGAGCTCTGGAAACACCATATATTTT	CASSIAPQGSSGNTIYF
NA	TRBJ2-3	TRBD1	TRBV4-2	TGTGCCAGCAGCCAAGATGGGGGACAGCGCACAGATACGCAGTATTTT	CASSQDGGQRTDTQYF
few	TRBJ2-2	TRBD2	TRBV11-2	TGTGCCAGCAGCTTATTTCTTAGCGGGGGTCACACCGGGGAGCTGTTTTTT	CASSLFLSGGHTGELFF
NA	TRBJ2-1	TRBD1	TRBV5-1	TGCGCCAGCAGCCCCGAGACAGGGATATACAATGAGCAGTTCTTC	CASSPETGIYNEQFF
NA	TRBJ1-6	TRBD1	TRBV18	TGTGCCAGCTCACCGGACAGGAATTCACCCCTCCACTTT	CASSPDRNSPLHF
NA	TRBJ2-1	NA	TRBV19	TGTGCCAGTTTTGGGGGACACTACAATGAGCAGTTCTTC	CASFGGHYNEQFF
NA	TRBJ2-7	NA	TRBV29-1	TGCAGCGTTGAAGATACGGGAGAAGGGCACTACGAGCAGTACTTC	CSVEDTGEGHYEQYF
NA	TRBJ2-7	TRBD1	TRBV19	TGTGCCAGTAGGGACAGGCTTACCTACGAGCAGTACTTC	CASRDRLTYEQYF
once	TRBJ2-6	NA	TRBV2	TGTGCCAGCAGTGAACAGCAGGGCTCTGGGGCCAACGTCCTGACTTTC	CASSEQQGSGANVLTF
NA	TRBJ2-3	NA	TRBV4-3	TGCGCCAGCAGCCAAGATAGCCCCGGACTAACTAGCACAGATACGCAGTATTTT	CASSQDSPGLTSTDTQYF
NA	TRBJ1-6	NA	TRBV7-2	TGTGCCAGCAGCCCTACCCGTCGAACACCCCTCCACTTT	CASSPTRRTPLHF
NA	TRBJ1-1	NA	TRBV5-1	TGCGCCAGCAGACCGGTGGGGGGGCGCGTGAACACTGAAGCTTTCTTT	CASRPVGGRVNTEAFF
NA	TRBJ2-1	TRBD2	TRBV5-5	TGCGCCAGCAGCCAAGTGGCGGGGGGCTACAATGAGCAGTTCTTC	CASSQVAGGYNEQFF
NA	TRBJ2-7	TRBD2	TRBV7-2	TGTGCCAGCAGCCTCACTAGCGGGGGTACCTACGAGCAGTACTTC	CASSLTSGGTYEQYF
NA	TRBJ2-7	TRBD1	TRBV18	TGTGCCAGCTCACCGGGCCTACGTGGGACAGGGTCGGGCGAGCAGTACTTC	CASSPGLRGTGSGEQYF
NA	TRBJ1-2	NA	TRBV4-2	TGTGCCAGCAGCCAAGATATCCTCTATGGCTACACCTTC	CASSQDILYGYTF
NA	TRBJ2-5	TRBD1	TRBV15	TGTGCCACCAGCAGAGATCCGGGCGGGACAGGGGGAAAGACCCAGTACTTC	CATSRDPGGTGGKTQYF
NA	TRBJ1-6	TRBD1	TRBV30	TGTGCCTGGAGTCCCCGACAGGGGAGTTCACCCCTCCACTTT	CAWSPRQGSSPLHF
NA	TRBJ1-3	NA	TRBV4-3	TGCGCCAGCAGCCAAGAACTCGTCAGAGGTAGCTCTGGAAACACCATATATTTT	CASSQELVRGSSGNTIYF
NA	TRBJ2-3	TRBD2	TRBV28	TGTGCCAGCAGTTCGACTAGCGGGGGGGCCTATGATACGCAGTATTTT	CASSSTSGGAYDTQYF
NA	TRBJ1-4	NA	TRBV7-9	TGTGCCAGCAGCTTAGCCGGGAGGTTGGGTGAAAAACTGTTTTTT	CASSLAGRLGEKLFF
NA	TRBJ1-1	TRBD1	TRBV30	TGTGCCTGGGACAGGGAGACGAACACTGAAGCTTTCTTT	CAWDRETNTEAFF
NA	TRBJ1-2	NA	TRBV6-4	TGTGCCAGCAGACCCAGGGAATCAGGCTATGGCTACACCTTC	CASRPRESGYGYTF
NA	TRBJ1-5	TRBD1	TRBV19	TGTGCCAGCTCGGGACAGAATAGCAATCAGCCCCAGCATTTT	CASSGQNSNQPQHF
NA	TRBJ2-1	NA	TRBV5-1	TGCGCCAGCCGAGTAAATGGCGGGACCTACAATGAGCAGTTCTTC	CASRVNGGTYNEQFF
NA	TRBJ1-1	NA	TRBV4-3	TGCGCCAGCAGCCAAGATCGCCGGGGAAAACTGAACACTGAAGCTTTCTTT	CASSQDRRGKLNTEAFF
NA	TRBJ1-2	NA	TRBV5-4	TGTGCCAGCAGCGAAGGAAGACAACACGGCTACACCTTC	CASSEGRQHGYTF
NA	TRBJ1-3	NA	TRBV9	TGTGCCAGCAGCTTGATCACGGGGGAGGAACATTTT	CASSLITGEEHF
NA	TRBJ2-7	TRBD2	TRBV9	TGTGCCAGCAGTCCTCTCGGCGGGGGGAGGGAGACGAACGAGCAGTACTTC	CASSPLGGGRETNEQYF
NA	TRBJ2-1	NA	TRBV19	TGTGCCAGTAGTATCAGCTCCTACAATGAGCAGTTCTTC	CASSISSYNEQFF
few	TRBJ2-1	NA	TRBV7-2	TGTGCCAGCAGCTTAGTACAGGGCCACAATGAGCAGTTCTTC	CASSLVQGHNEQFF
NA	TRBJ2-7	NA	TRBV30	TGTGCCTGGAGTGAGCACGAGCAGTACTTC	CAWSEHEQYF
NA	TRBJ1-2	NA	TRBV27	TGTGCCAGCAGTTTATCGGGCGTGAATAACTATGGCTACACCTTC	CASSLSGVNNYGYTF
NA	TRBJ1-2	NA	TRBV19	TGTGCCAGTAGTATGTATAGCCTCAACTATGGCTACACCTTC	CASSMYSLNYGYTF
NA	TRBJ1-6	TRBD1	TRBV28	TGTGCCAGCAGTCGTTCCGACAGGGCGGCCCTCCACTTT	CASSRSDRAALHF
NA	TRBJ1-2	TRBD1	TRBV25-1	TGTGCCAGCAGTGACAGGGGGGATGGCTACACCTTC	CASSDRGDGYTF
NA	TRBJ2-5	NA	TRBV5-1	TGCGCCAGCAGCTTGCGACTCTCAGATCAAGAGACCCAGTACTTC	CASSLRLSDQETQYF
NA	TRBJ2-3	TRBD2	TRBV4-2	TGTGCCAGCAGCCAAGAGGGACTAGCCCCGGGCACAGATACGCAGTATTTT	CASSQEGLAPGTDTQYF